This TCR beta chain was identified during a study of shared clonotypes between healthy human individuals. Study-wide results and caveats: Compared with memory subsets, naive subsets generally had larger estimated richness. Sharing across a handful of donors was seen in 4% to 5.5% of naive CD4 clonotypes. Clonotypes shared by all four sorted-subset donors had higher generation probabilities than non-shared clonotypes.

V was cut by 5 bases and J by 0 bases, with 8 bases left in between. Germline V gives CDR1 MNHEY, CDR2 SVGAGI. The CDR3 loop spans 14 amino acids. Per the original methods: Owing to the provision of junction-only sequences devoid of quality scores by immunoSEQ, filtering differed. Here immunoSEQ multiplex PCR was the method, and the copy in TCRdb shows in-frame clones only, minus some. That table is the source of V, J and clone size, and D and trimming were worked out from the DNA. The sample holds hundreds of thousands of clones, approximately 96% seen once. The naive CD8 fraction comprised CD45RO-negative cells positively selected for CCR7 and excluded terminally differentiated effector memory CD45RA+ cells. Note on this clone: Antigen: not known.

Sequenced sample: naive CD8+ T cells sorted from blood. The sequence was collected from a man aged 25 to 40 in good health. The chain uses TRBV6-5 and TRBJ2-1; D is unclear. The CDR3 bases are TGTGCCAGCAGTCTACAAAGCTCCTACAATGAGCAGTTCTTC. Its translation is CASSLQSSYNEQFF.